Listed below are T cell receptor beta chains from one sample, sequenced in a study of blood T cell repertoires in COVID-19. Assay used: immunoSEQ multiplex PCR; TCRdb lists only in-frame clones, some missing. The table includes some 170,000 clones, about 80% detected once. The sample taken for sequencing was peripheral blood. The receptors were gathered from a woman between 45 and 65 years old with active or convalescent COVID-19. Each CDR3 is given with its conserved first and last residue. A D gene is named only where the DNA matches it firmly. Expanded clones get a size class; other rows say once, few or many, or leave the size out.

v_gene,j_gene,abundance,d_gene,CDR3aa,CDR3nt
TRBV4-3,TRBJ1-1,many,NA,CASSQERLQTNTEAFF,TGCGCCAGCAGCCAAGAACGTCTACAGACGAACACTGAAGCTTTCTTT
TRBV7-9,TRBJ2-1,NA,TRBD1,CASSPPGTGTNEQFF,TGTGCCAGCTCTCCCCCGGGGACAGGGACCAATGAGCAGTTCTTC
TRBV5-6,TRBJ2-3,NA,NA,CASSLALAAPPDTQYF,TGTGCCAGCAGCTTGGCGCTAGCTGCCCCCCCCGATACGCAGTATTTT
TRBV7-3,TRBJ1-6,once,TRBD1,CASSRQGNYNSPLHF,TGTGCCAGCAGCCGACAGGGGAACTATAATTCACCCCTCCACTTT
TRBV5-4,TRBJ2-7,NA,NA,CASSLESWRNNEQYF,TGTGCCAGCAGCTTGGAGAGTTGGAGGAACAACGAGCAGTACTTC
TRBV30,TRBJ2-3,once,TRBD1,CAWSADRVTDTQYF,TGTGCCTGGAGTGCCGACAGGGTCACAGATACGCAGTATTTT
TRBV28,TRBJ1-6,NA,NA,CASSLGGGAVTWSPLHF,TGTGCCAGCAGTTTAGGGGGGGGCGCCGTCACGTGGTCACCCCTCCACTTT
TRBV30,TRBJ1-2,NA,NA,CAWRQESTYGYTF,TGTGCCTGGAGACAGGAGTCCACCTATGGCTACACCTTC
TRBV24-1,TRBJ2-1,NA,TRBD2,CATSDRTSGVIDEQFF,TGTGCCACCAGTGATCGGACTAGCGGGGTGATCGATGAGCAGTTCTTC
TRBV20-1,TRBJ2-5,NA,NA,CSARDLETQYF,TGCAGTGCTAGAGATCTGGAGACCCAGTACTTC
TRBV2,TRBJ2-5,NA,NA,CASSKTGETQYF,TGTGCCAGCAGCAAAACAGGGGAGACCCAGTACTTC
TRBV6-5,TRBJ1-1,NA,TRBD1,CASSSRTGNTEAFF,TGTGCCAGCAGTTCTCGGACAGGGAACACTGAAGCTTTCTTT
TRBV28,TRBJ1-5,once,NA,CASSERASRMPQHF,TGTGCCAGCAGTGAGAGGGCCTCGCGGATGCCCCAGCATTTT
TRBV12-3/TRBV12-4,TRBJ1-5,NA,NA,CASRRGSNQPQHF,TGTGCCAGCAGAAGGGGTTCCAATCAGCCCCAGCATTTT
TRBV4-3,TRBJ2-4,NA,TRBD1,CASSYELPTGGAGAKNIQYF,TGCGCCAGCAGCTATGAGCTCCCAACAGGGGGCGCAGGGGCCAAAAACATTCAGTACTTC
TRBV5-8,TRBJ1-2,NA,TRBD1,CASSLAGTGVHGYTF,TGTGCCAGCAGCTTGGCCGGGACAGGGGTGCATGGCTACACCTTC
TRBV30,TRBJ2-3,NA,TRBD2,CASAGLAGGPVVLDTQYF,TGTGCCTCGGCAGGACTAGCGGGAGGGCCGGTAGTTTTGGATACGCAGTATTTT
TRBV7-2,TRBJ2-7,once,TRBD2,CASSPRGGDLSYEQYF,TGTGCCAGCAGCCCGCGTGGGGGGGACCTCTCCTACGAGCAGTACTTC
TRBV6-2/TRBV6-3,TRBJ1-5,NA,NA,CASSWIGFSLLGYQPQHF,TGTGCCAGCAGTTGGATAGGATTCTCTCTCCTAGGCTATCAGCCCCAGCATTTT
TRBV11-2,TRBJ1-1,NA,NA,CASSLGFRAFF,TGTGCCAGCAGCTTAGGGTTCAGAGCTTTCTTT
TRBV18,TRBJ1-1,few,NA,CASSPRDTGEAFF,TGTGCCAGCTCACCTCGGGACACCGGGGAAGCTTTCTTT
TRBV27,TRBJ1-1,NA,NA,CASSVDRMNTEAFF,TGTGCCAGCAGCGTTGACAGAATGAACACTGAAGCTTTCTTT
TRBV5-1,TRBJ2-3,NA,NA,CASSLDGGRTDTQYF,TGCGCCAGCAGCTTAGACGGGGGGCGCACAGATACGCAGTATTTT
TRBV28,TRBJ2-5,NA,TRBD1,CASSPDRGFVETQYF,TGTGCCAGCAGTCCGGACAGGGGTTTTGTGGAGACCCAGTACTTC
TRBV7-9,TRBJ2-1,NA,NA,CASSAGLNEQFF,TGTGCCAGCAGTGCAGGGCTCAATGAGCAGTTCTTC
TRBV6-5,TRBJ1-6,NA,TRBD1,CASRRQGASSPLHF,TGTGCCAGCAGGAGACAGGGGGCTTCTTCACCCCTCCACTTT
TRBV7-2,TRBJ2-7,NA,NA,CASSLRGREGSYEQYF,TGTGCCAGCAGCTTACGAGGCAGGGAAGGGTCCTACGAGCAGTACTTC
TRBV28,TRBJ1-5,NA,NA,CASTLGGGDSGNQPQHF,TGTGCCAGCACCCTGGGCGGGGGAGATTCGGGCAATCAGCCCCAGCATTTT
TRBV27,TRBJ1-2,once,TRBD1,CASSFTGEVSNYGYTF,TGTGCCAGCAGTTTTACAGGGGAGGTGTCTAACTATGGCTACACCTTC
TRBV27,TRBJ1-2,NA,NA,CASSDRNYGYTF,TGTGCCAGCAGTGACAGGAACTATGGCTACACCTTC
TRBV18,TRBJ1-1,once,NA,CASSPDRRTEAFF,TGTGCCAGCTCACCCGACAGGCGCACTGAAGCTTTCTTT
TRBV30,TRBJ2-3,NA,NA,CAWSVLRGATDTQYF,TGTGCCTGGAGTGTATTGCGGGGCGCCACAGATACGCAGTATTTT
TRBV3-1/TRBV3-2,TRBJ2-3,NA,NA,CASSQDRLALSTDTQYF,TGTGCCAGCAGCCAAGATCGGCTAGCCCTAAGCACCGATACGCAGTATTTT
TRBV19,TRBJ2-7,once,NA,CASSLGQTYEQYF,TGTGCCAGTAGTCTCGGACAGACCTACGAGCAGTACTTC
TRBV7-9,TRBJ2-6,NA,NA,CASSWDISSGANVLTF,TGTGCCAGCAGCTGGGACATCTCCTCTGGGGCCAACGTCCTGACTTTC
TRBV7-9,TRBJ2-7,NA,NA,CASSPNSYEQYF,TGTGCCAGCAGCCCAAACTCCTACGAGCAGTACTTC
TRBV27,TRBJ1-4,once,NA,CASSLGGGNEKLFF,TGTGCCAGCAGTCTGGGGGGTGGTAATGAAAAACTGTTTTTT
TRBV2,TRBJ2-2,NA,NA,CASSVSSRTGELFF,TGTGCCAGCAGTGTCTCCTCCAGGACCGGGGAGCTGTTTTTT
TRBV15,TRBJ1-2,NA,TRBD1,CATSPMSPGTGNGYTF,TGTGCCACCAGCCCGATGAGTCCCGGGACAGGGAATGGCTACACCTTC
TRBV29-1,TRBJ1-1,few,NA,CSVENSPSNTEAFF,TGCAGCGTTGAAAACAGCCCTTCGAACACTGAAGCTTTCTTT
TRBV5-5,TRBJ1-1,once,TRBD1,CASSGGTGHTEAFF,TGTGCCAGCAGCGGGGGGACAGGTCACACTGAAGCTTTCTTT
TRBV19,TRBJ1-5,once,TRBD1,CASSNEPQGAVFSNQPQHF,TGTGCCAGTTCGAACGAACCCCAGGGGGCCGTCTTTAGCAATCAGCCCCAGCATTTT
TRBV3-1/TRBV3-2,TRBJ1-6,many,NA,CASSQDETQNSPLHF,TGTGCCAGCAGCCAAGATGAAACACAGAATTCACCCCTCCACTTT
TRBV6-2/TRBV6-3,TRBJ1-1,NA,TRBD1,CASSYGGTGGAEAFF,TGTGCCAGCAGTTACGGTGGGACAGGGGGGGCTGAAGCTTTCTTT
TRBV19,TRBJ2-3,few,NA,CASSISNRADTQYF,TGTGCCAGTAGTATAAGTAACAGGGCAGATACGCAGTATTTT
TRBV28,TRBJ2-1,NA,NA,CASSLRSLADEQFF,TGTGCCAGCAGTTTAAGGTCCCTGGCGGATGAGCAGTTCTTC
TRBV3-1/TRBV3-2,TRBJ1-2,NA,NA,CASSPPGYTF,TGTGCCAGCAGCCCCCCGGGCTACACCTTC
TRBV7-2,TRBJ1-1,NA,NA,CASSLVAGNTEAFF,TGTGCCAGCAGCTTAGTCGCAGGGAACACTGAAGCTTTCTTT
TRBV9,TRBJ2-5,NA,NA,CASSAGAEGAQYF,TGTGCCAGCAGCGCCGGCGCCGAAGGGGCCCAGTACTTC
TRBV7-2,TRBJ2-1,NA,NA,CASSLALSGSYNEQFF,TGTGCCAGCAGCTTAGCGCTCAGCGGATCCTACAATGAGCAGTTCTTC
TRBV6-6,TRBJ1-1,NA,TRBD1,CASSPPARGRFGTEAFF,TGTGCCAGCAGTCCCCCGGCCAGGGGGCGCTTTGGCACTGAAGCTTTCTTT
TRBV6-2/TRBV6-3,TRBJ2-7,few,TRBD2,CASSSPPQPSGGAYEQYF,TGTGCCAGCAGTTCCCCCCCACAGCCTAGCGGGGGGGCCTACGAGCAGTACTTC
TRBV6-5,TRBJ2-5,NA,NA,CASTRGQQETQYF,TGTGCCAGCACCCGAGGGCAACAAGAGACCCAGTACTTC
TRBV28,TRBJ2-1,many,NA,CASSLSLTGKRNEQFF,TGTGCCAGCAGTTTATCCCTCACAGGGAAGAGGAATGAGCAGTTCTTC
TRBV27,TRBJ2-3,NA,NA,CASSPWDFSTDTQYF,TGTGCCAGCAGTCCCTGGGACTTCAGCACAGATACGCAGTATTTT